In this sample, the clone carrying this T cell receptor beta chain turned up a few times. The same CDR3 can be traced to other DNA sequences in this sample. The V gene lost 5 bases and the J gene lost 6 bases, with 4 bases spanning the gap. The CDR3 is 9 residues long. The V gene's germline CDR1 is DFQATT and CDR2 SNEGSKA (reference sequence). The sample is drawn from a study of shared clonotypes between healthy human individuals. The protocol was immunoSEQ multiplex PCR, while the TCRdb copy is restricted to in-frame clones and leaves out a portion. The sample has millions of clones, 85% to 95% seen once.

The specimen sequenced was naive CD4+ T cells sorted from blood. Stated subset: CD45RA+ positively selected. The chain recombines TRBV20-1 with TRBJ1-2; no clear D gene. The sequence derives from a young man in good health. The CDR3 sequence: CSALDGYTF. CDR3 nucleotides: TGCAGTGCTCTCGATGGCTACACCTTC.